What follows are 25 T cell receptor beta chains derived from one specimen sequenced in a study of long-term antiretroviral therapy in people with HIV. An immunoSEQ assay, version v3.0, was performed at survey level. Sequenced by immunoSEQ multiplex PCR; TCRdb stores in-frame clones only, minus some. The table lists tens of thousands of clones, about 90% of them singletons, with roughly 3.9% in the top ten. Specimen: unsorted PBMCs, collected 1.8 years after starting antiretroviral therapy. Every receptor here comes from a woman younger than 35 with HIV.

The chain recombines TRBV7-6 with TRBJ2-7; 10 nucleotides match TRBD1. This CDR3 contains 15 residues. V was pared by 5 bases and J by 2 bases, with 6 bases of the junction left unmatched. Germline V CDR1 and CDR2: SGHVS, FNYEAQ. CDR3 sequence (DNA): TGTGCCAGCAGCCCGGGACAGGGGATCCCCTACGAGCAGTACTTC. The encoded protein is CASSPGQGIPYEQYF.

The genes are TRBV28 and TRBJ2-4; D not resolved. V lost 4 bases and J 0 bases, leaving 13 bases between the germline ends. The germline CDR1 and CDR2 sequences are MDHEN and SYDVKM. The CDR3 has 16 amino acids. The CDR3 spells CASSSPLRLAKNIQYF. In nucleotides, the CDR3 is TGTGCCAGCAGTTCCCCCCTGCGTCTAGCCAAAAACATTCAGTACTTC.

The chain combines TRBV28 with TRBJ1-1, with 8 bases fitting TRBD1. Losses at the gene ends were 3 bases for V and 4 bases for J; bases not matched to a gene: 7. The V gene's germline CDR1 is MDHEN and CDR2 SYDVKM. The CDR3 consists of 15 residues. Written as DNA, the CDR3 is TGTGCCAGCAGTTTTCAGGGGGCCGTCGGCACTGAAGCTTTCTTT. It encodes CASSFQGAVGTEAFF.

V gene TRBV15 combines with J gene TRBJ1-5; D uncertain. Germline V gene sequence: CDR1 LNHNV, CDR2 YYDKDF (reference sequence). This CDR3 comprises 16 residues. CDR3 sequence reads: CATRATKAPSNQPQHF. DNA of the CDR3: TGTGCTACTCGGGCGACTAAAGCCCCGTCTAATCAGCCCCAGCATTTT.

Here the CDR3 DNA reads TGCGCCAGCAGCGGAAACCGGGCGGAAAAACTGTTTTTT. Its translation is CASSGNRAEKLFF. The gene calls are TRBV5-1 and TRBJ1-4, with unresolved D. The CDR3 has 13 amino acids. V lost 4 bases and J 8 bases, leaving 12 bases between the germline ends. Per germline, CDR1 SGHRS and CDR2 YFSETQ.

V gene TRBV21-1 combines with J gene TRBJ2-1; the D call TRBD2 from the table was never checked on the DNA. TRBV21-1 counts as a pseudogene. The CDR3 length is 18 residues. The CDR3 region has the DNA TGTGCCAGCAGCAAAGTGAGGCAGGAACTAGCGGGGGACAATGAGCAGTTCTTC. It encodes CASSKVRQELAGDNEQFF.

This clone came up once. The chain joins TRBV19 to TRBJ2-2; a weak D match, TRBD2 (5 bases). Per germline, CDR1 LNHDA and CDR2 SQIVND (reference sequence). The V end was cut by 2 bases, the J end by 7 bases, with 11 bases between. The CDR3 runs to 14 residues. The chain's CDR3 is CASSIIPGIGELFF. CDR3 bases: TGTGCCAGTAGTATAATCCCGGGGATCGGGGAGCTGTTTTTT.

This rearrangement joins TRBV7-9 to TRBJ2-7; D gene uncertain. Looked up from germline, CDR1 is SEHNR and CDR2 is FQNEAQ (reference sequence). The ends were cut back, 5 bases at V and 2 bases at J, with 16 bases in the middle. There are 15 residues in the CDR3. The CDR3 loop is CASSQFSKTTYEQYF. In DNA form, the CDR3 reads TGTGCCAGCAGCCAATTCAGCAAAACAACCTACGAGCAGTACTTC.

The rearrangement joins TRBV5-4 to TRBJ2-7; possible D gene TRBD2, 6 bases. Germline V gene sequence: CDR1 SGHNT, CDR2 YYREEE (reference sequence). The CDR3 contains 15 residues. Trimming shortened V by 5 bases and J by 6 bases, and 21 bases separated the two germline ends. The CDR3 sequence: CASSPPGERVSEQYF. CDR3 DNA: TGTGCCAGCAGTCCGCCTGGCGAGCGGGTTAGCGAGCAGTACTTC.

The chain recombines TRBV7-2 with TRBJ1-1; 7 bases line up with TRBD1. CDR3 size: 14 residues. Germline values: CDR1 SGHTA, CDR2 FQGNSA. Germline trimming cut 1 base from V and 6 bases from J; bases unmatched to any gene: 5. The CDR3 reads CASSLVGQAAEAFF. The DNA of the CDR3 is TGTGCCAGCAGCTTAGTAGGACAGGCGGCTGAAGCTTTCTTT.

This clone has more than one count but fewer than ten. The chain links TRBV10-3 to TRBJ2-7; D remains ambiguous. The CDR3 spans 12 residues. Per the germline V gene, CDR1 is ENHRY and CDR2 is SYGVKD. Deletions cut 2 bases from V and 3 bases from J, with 5 bases between. The CDR3 sequence: CAISEEDYEQYF. The CDR3, as DNA: TGTGCCATCAGTGAGGAGGACTACGAGCAGTACTTC.

The rearrangement links TRBV6-1 to TRBJ2-5; 7 nucleotides align to TRBD1. The DNA end favors TRBJ2-7, so the J call may be wrong. The germline V gene has CDR1 MNHNS and CDR2 SASEGT. CDR3 size: 12 residues. This CDR3 is CASSRQGYEQYF. DNA of the CDR3: TGTGCCAGCAGCCGACAGGGTTACGAGCAGTACTTC.

The rearrangement joins TRBV29-1 to TRBJ1-3, with a tentative D call TRBD1 (5 bases). The V and J ends lost 3 bases and 1 base respectively, with 10 bases between them. CDR1 and CDR2 from the germline V gene are SQVTM and ANQGSEA. The CDR3 is made up of 14 amino acids. CDR3 nucleotides: TGCAGCGTTGACGGGGGGACTTCTGGAAACACCATATATTTT. Translation gives CSVDGGTSGNTIYF.

The CDR3: CASSSPSNEQFF. The CDR3 DNA reads as TGCGCCAGCAGCTCGCCCTCCAATGAGCAGTTCTTC. This rearrangement joins TRBV5-1 to TRBJ2-1, with D unresolved. The CDR3 loop spans 12 amino acids. Germline V CDR1 and CDR2: SGHRS, YFSETQ. With 3 bases removed from V and 6 bases from J, the gap between germline ends came to 7 bases.

The chain recombines TRBV5-4 with TRBJ1-2, with D unclear. Germline CDR1 and CDR2: SGHNT and YYREEE (reference sequence). The CDR3 is made up of 13 amino acids. V was shortened by 0 bases and J by 5 bases, with 8 bases between the two germline ends. The CDR3 DNA reads TGTGCCAGCAGCTTGGGCGGGGTATATGGCTACACCTTC. This gives the protein CASSLGGVYGYTF.

The gene calls are TRBV7-2 and TRBJ2-6; D is unclear. The CDR3 spans 19 residues. Per germline, CDR1 SGHTA and CDR2 FQGNSA. V was trimmed by 5 bases and J by 0 bases, leaving 20 bases between them. This chain's CDR3 is CASSRWTLRAYSGANVLTF. In nucleotides, the CDR3 is TGTGCCAGCAGCCGATGGACCTTAAGGGCGTACTCTGGGGCCAACGTCCTGACTTTC.

This chain joins TRBV4-1 and TRBJ2-4; weak D call: TRBD2 (6 bases). V shed 0 bases and J shed 6 bases, with 18 bases lying between them. The CDR3 totals 17 residues. CDR1 is MGHRA and CDR2 is YSYEKL in the germline V gene. The DNA for the CDR3 is TGCGCCAGCAGCCAAGATGTTGGGCCTACCGGGAGAAACATTCAGTACTTC. Amino acid sequence: CASSQDVGPTGRNIQYF.

CDR3 in amino acids: CASRRDRSTDTQYF. The DNA of the CDR3 is TGTGCCAGCCGTCGGGACAGAAGCACAGATACGCAGTATTTT. The genes are TRBV6-1 and TRBJ2-3, with TRBD1 identical over 7 bases. The CDR3 runs 14 residues. V lost 8 bases, J lost 0 bases, and 5 bases stayed unmatched. Germline CDR1 MNHNS, CDR2 SASEGT.

CDR3 in amino acids: CATSRGGWKTGAKETQYF. The CDR3 region has the DNA TGTGCCACCAGCAGAGGGGGCTGGAAGACAGGGGCTAAAGAGACCCAGTACTTC. This chain joins TRBV15 and TRBJ2-5; 8 bases are shared with TRBD1. The CDR3 length is 18 residues. Germline-derived CDR1 and CDR2 are LNHNV and YYDKDF (reference sequence). V lost 1 base and J lost 3; bases outside the gene matches: 13.

The V and J genes are TRBV6-1 and TRBJ2-1; the match to TRBD2 covers 7 bases. Germline V lookup: CDR1 MNHNS, CDR2 SASEGT. V trimming: 0 bases; J trimming: 6 bases; junction bases outside the gene matches: 8. The CDR3 loop spans 16 amino acids. CDR3 protein: CASSEAGGPPINEQFF. The CDR3 region has the DNA TGTGCCAGCAGTGAAGCGGGAGGGCCACCCATCAATGAGCAGTTCTTC.

The gene calls are TRBV4-3 and TRBJ2-3, with 7 nucleotides matching TRBD2. This CDR3 spans 15 amino acids. V shed 3 bases, J shed 8 bases, and the junction held 11 bases outside the gene matches. Looked up from germline, CDR1 is LGHNA and CDR2 is YSLEER. The CDR3 loop reads CASSHNWEGPGTQYF. DNA of the CDR3: TGCGCCAGCAGCCACAATTGGGAGGGGCCAGGTACGCAGTATTTT.

The chain couples TRBV4-1 to TRBJ2-7; the match to TRBD1 covers 12 bases. V was pared by 2 bases and J by 5 bases, with 7 bases of the junction left unmatched. This CDR3 is 16 amino acids long. Germline V lookup: CDR1 MGHRA, CDR2 YSYEKL. For the CDR3, the DNA is TGCGCCAGCAGCCAATCCGGGACAGGGGGCTGGGACGAGCAGTACTTC. It yields the protein CASSQSGTGGWDEQYF.

The rearrangement uses TRBV19 and TRBJ1-1, with TRBD1 as a possible D gene (5 bases). Between the trimmed V and J ends, which lost 3 bases and 4 bases, there was a span of 9 bases. Germline lookup yields CDR1 LNHDA and CDR2 SQIVND (reference sequence). This CDR3 is 13 amino acids long. Written as DNA, the CDR3 is TGTGCCAGTAGTATGGGGGTGGGCACTGAAGCTTTCTTT. Residues: CASSMGVGTEAFF.

The chain has TRBV10-3 and TRBJ2-5; 8 nucleotides match TRBD2. The CDR3 extends over 16 amino acids. The V gene end was trimmed by 3 bases and the J gene end by 1 base; junction bases not matched to a gene: 7. Germline CDR1 ENHRY, CDR2 SYGVKD. CDR3 in amino acids: CAISESLAGPQETQYF. CDR3 nucleotide sequence: TGTGCCATCAGTGAAAGTCTAGCGGGCCCCCAAGAGACCCAGTACTTC.

This clone has just one count. The chain recombines TRBV5-4 with TRBJ1-3; no firm D call. The V gene's germline CDR1 is SGHNT and CDR2 YYREEE (reference sequence). The CDR3 has 15 residues. The ends were cut back, 2 bases at V and 0 bases at J, with 9 bases in the middle. The CDR3 is CASSLGLGSGNTIYF. The CDR3 region has the DNA TGTGCCAGCAGCTTAGGTCTAGGCTCTGGAAACACCATATATTTT.